The 27 T cell receptor beta chains reported below all come from one sample, sequenced in a study of T cell responses to AZD1222 COVID-19 vaccine. Using immunoSEQ multiplex PCR, the repertoire was profiled, and TCRdb retains in-frame clones only, with some absent. The sample carries about 100,000 clones, about 93% recorded once. Sequences were derived from peripheral blood, sampled on day 0 of AZD1222 vaccination. Receptors originate from an adult in good health.

V is TRBV30 and J is TRBJ1-1; 7 positions match TRBD1. The CDR3 has 15 residues. With 6 bases clipped from V and 11 bases from J, the junction kept 21 bases outside the gene matches. Germline V gene sequence: CDR1 GTSNPN, CDR2 SVGIG (reference sequence). CDR3 sequence (DNA): TGTGCCTGCGTATCCGGGACAGATCGGCAGGGGCCGGCTTTCTTT. Amino acid sequence: CACVSGTDRQGPAFF.

This chain connects TRBV19 to TRBJ2-1; no definite D call. V was cut by 4 bases and J by 6 bases, with 10 bases left in between. This CDR3 has 13 residues. CDR1 and CDR2 from the germline V gene are LNHDA and SQIVND (reference sequence). For the CDR3, the DNA is TGTGCCAGTAGTAGGGGATGGTTCAATGAGCAGTTCTTC. Protein sequence: CASSRGWFNEQFF.

CDR3 sequence (DNA): TGTGCCAGCACGCGGGGAGGTACCACTGAAGCTTTCTTT. This translates into CASTRGGTTEAFF. The chain recombines TRBV28 with TRBJ1-1; D uncertain. Deletions cut 7 bases from V and 4 bases from J, with 13 bases between. The CDR3 has 13 amino acids. Germline V gene lookup returns CDR1 MDHEN and CDR2 SYDVKM.

V and J are TRBV6-4 and TRBJ2-2, with D perhaps TRBD2 (6 bases). CDR3 length: 14 amino acids. Per germline, CDR1 MRHNA and CDR2 SNTAGT. Trimming took 6 bases from V and 3 from J, leaving 11 bases between them. The CDR3 nucleotides are TGTGCCAGCAGCCGGGACTCAGACACCGGGGAGCTGTTTTTT. Protein: CASSRDSDTGELFF.

This chain connects TRBV19 to TRBJ1-1; D gene uncertain. Germline CDR1 and CDR2: LNHDA and SQIVND (reference sequence). The ends were cut back, 7 bases at V and 0 bases at J, with 9 bases in the middle. CDR3 length: 13 residues. The CDR3 protein is CASTAAMNTEAFF. The CDR3 bases are TGTGCCAGTACCGCAGCCATGAACACTGAAGCTTTCTTT. Variable domain in full (rest from reference TRBV19 and TRBJ1-1): DGGITQSPKYLFRKEGQNVTLSCEQNLNHDAMYWYRQDPGQGLRLIYYSQIVNDFQKGDIAEGYSVSREKKESFPLTVTSAQKNPTAFYLCASTAAMNTEAFFGQGTRLTVV.

The chain joins TRBV7-8 to TRBJ2-7; D is unclear. V was pared by 1 base and J by 4 bases, with 11 bases between. From germline, CDR1 is SGHVS and CDR2 FQNEAQ. The CDR3 is made up of 14 amino acids. The CDR3 nucleotides read TGTGCCAGCAGCTTAGTTCTAGGCGGTTACGAGCAGTACTTC. Its translation: CASSLVLGGYEQYF.

The chain is built from TRBV9 and TRBJ1-1; D is unresolved. Germline V gene data show CDR1 as SGDLS and CDR2 as YYNGEE. With 3 bases removed from V and 1 base from J, the gap between germline ends came to 7 bases. CDR3 length: 13 amino acids. CDR3 sequence reads: CASSADWNTEAFF. Here the CDR3 DNA reads TGTGCCAGCAGCGCCGACTGGAACACTGAAGCTTTCTTT.

The V gene is TRBV1, the J gene TRBJ2-4; the D call TRBD1 from the table was never checked on the DNA. TRBV1 is termed a pseudogene. This CDR3 region has 20 residues. The CDR3 nucleotides read TGCACCAGCAGCCAGCATCTTGGGCATGGGACAAGGAGAACCAAAAACATTCAGTACTTC. This gives the protein CTSSQHLGHGTRRTKNIQYF.

The V gene is TRBV27, the J gene TRBJ2-6, with unresolved D. Germline V CDR1 and CDR2: MNHEY, SMNVEV (reference sequence). Deletions cut 6 bases from V and 1 base from J, with 4 bases between. This CDR3 region has 13 residues. Here the CDR3 reads CASRGSGANVLTF. DNA for the CDR3: TGTGCCAGCAGAGGGTCTGGGGCCAACGTCCTGACTTTC.

The gene calls are TRBV5-4 and TRBJ1-6; tentatively, D is TRBD1 (5 bases). Germline V gene sequence: CDR1 SGHNT, CDR2 YYREEE (reference sequence). CDR3 length equals 15 residues. Trimming took 0 bases from V and 7 from J, leaving 11 bases between them. The DNA for the CDR3 is TGTGCCAGCAGCTTGGGTGGGGGGTTGAATTCACCCCTCCACTTT. Amino acid sequence: CASSLGGGLNSPLHF. Drawing the rest from reference TRBV5-4 and TRBJ1-6, the complete variable domain is ETGVTQSPTHLIKTRGQQVTLRCSSQSGHNTVSWYQQALGQGPQFIFQYYREEENGRGNFPPRFSGLQFPNYSSELNVNALELDDSALYLCASSLGGGLNSPLHFGNGTRLTVT.

Within the sample, this clone is medium-sized. The gene calls are TRBV4-3 and TRBJ2-1; 8 nucleotides align to TRBD2. The CDR3 spans 15 residues. Losses at the gene ends were 1 base for V and 2 bases for J; bases not matched to a gene: 1. CDR1 and CDR2 from the germline V gene are LGHNA and YSLEER. The CDR3 reads CASSQGTSTYNEQFF. The CDR3 DNA sequence: TGCGCCAGCAGCCAAGGGACTAGCACCTACAATGAGCAGTTCTTC.

The chain links TRBV10-3 to TRBJ2-7, with 9 bases identical to TRBD1. Germline trimming cut 4 bases from V and 6 bases from J; bases unmatched to any gene: 10. CDR1 and CDR2 (germline): ENHRY, SYGVKD. The CDR3 contains 15 residues. CDR3 nucleotides: TGTGCCATCAGTGCGGAACAGGGGGCGAGGGGCGAGCAGTACTTC. This encodes CAISAEQGARGEQYF.

This clone was seen a single time. The chain employs TRBV5-1 and TRBJ2-7; tentatively, D is TRBD2 (5 bases). The CDR3 covers 14 residues. V was shortened by 4 bases and J by 6 bases, with 17 bases between the two germline ends. CDR1 is SGHRS and CDR2 is YFSETQ in the germline V gene. CDR3 protein: CASSGRQRGGEQYF. Here the CDR3 DNA reads TGCGCCAGCAGCGGTCGGCAGCGAGGAGGCGAGCAGTACTTC.

The chain couples TRBV3-1 (or the pseudogene TRBV3-2) to TRBJ2-7; D perhaps matches TRBD2 (9 bases). Germline CDR1 reads LGHDT; CDR2 reads YNNKEL (reference sequence). V was clipped by 4 bases and J by 4 bases, with 32 bases between them. This CDR3 has 20 residues. CDR3 sequence reads: CASSPGPGLAGPQGAYEQYF. In DNA form, the CDR3 reads TGTGCCAGCAGCCCAGGCCCGGGGCTAGCGGGACCCCAGGGGGCATACGAGCAGTACTTC.

This chain connects TRBV10-2 to TRBJ1-4; a weak D match, TRBD1 (6 bases). Between the trimmed V and J ends, which lost 4 bases and 7 bases, there was a span of 13 bases. This CDR3 has 14 residues. The germline V gene encodes CDR1 WSHSY and CDR2 SAAADI. The CDR3, as DNA: TGCGCCAGCAGTGTGGGGGGGCGAGCTGAAAAACTGTTTTTT. Residues: CASSVGGRAEKLFF.

V gene TRBV28 combines with J gene TRBJ1-5; 7 bases align to TRBD1. Looked up from germline, CDR1 is MDHEN and CDR2 is SYDVKM. The CDR3 extends over 14 amino acids. V dropped 3 bases and J dropped 5; count of bases not matched to a gene: 4. In DNA, the CDR3 is TGTGCCAGCAGTTTGGGGACAGAATATCAGCCCCAGCATTTT. Protein: CASSLGTEYQPQHF.

The count of this clone is one. This chain uses TRBV3-1 (or the pseudogene TRBV3-2) with TRBJ2-2; D gene uncertain. Trimming left V 4 bases short and J 6 bases short, with 9 bases between. The CDR3 is made up of 13 amino acids. Germline assignment: CDR1 LGHDT and CDR2 YNNKEL (reference sequence). The CDR3 loop reads CASSPSGSGELFF. CDR3 nucleotides: TGTGCCAGCAGCCCTTCTGGGTCCGGGGAGCTGTTTTTT.

V gene TRBV19 combines with J gene TRBJ1-5; D unresolved. Trimming removed 1 base from V and 5 bases from J, with 12 bases in between. The CDR3 consists of 15 residues. Germline CDR1 is LNHDA and CDR2 is SQIVND (reference sequence). The CDR3 sequence is CASSIGTGNHQPQHF. CDR3 in DNA: TGTGCCAGTAGTATAGGGACCGGAAACCATCAGCCCCAGCATTTT.

The rearrangement joins TRBV28 to TRBJ2-7; TRBD2 agrees at 12 bases. The V and J ends lost 7 bases and 5 bases, in that order; junction bases with no gene match: 6. The CDR3 has 14 amino acids. CDR1 is MDHEN, CDR2 SYDVKM, per germline. The CDR3 DNA reads TGTGCCAGCACCCGACTAGCGGGAGTCCACGAGCAGTACTTC. This sequence encodes CASTRLAGVHEQYF.

The genes are TRBV27 and TRBJ1-2; TRBD1 might be the D (6 bases). Looked up from germline, CDR1 is MNHEY and CDR2 is SMNVEV (reference sequence). V gave up 8 bases and J gave up 6 bases, with 28 bases separating them. The CDR3 loop spans 17 amino acids. DNA for the CDR3: TGTGCCAGCTCCGGGGGGGCAGGGGTATCGGAGTTCGATGGCTACACCTTC. Translated: CASSGGAGVSEFDGYTF.

The chain is built from TRBV11-2 and TRBJ2-5; possible D gene TRBD1, 6 bases. The CDR3 is made up of 14 amino acids. Germline V CDR1 and CDR2: SGHAT, FQNNGV. V lost 4 bases and J 1 base, leaving 10 bases between the germline ends. The CDR3, as DNA: TGTGCCAGCAGCTCAGGGGCACCCCAAGAGACCCAGTACTTC. Protein product: CASSSGAPQETQYF.

The chain carries TRBV6-5 and TRBJ1-1, with TRBD1 matching 7 bases. The CDR3 extends over 13 amino acids. With 9 bases clipped from V and 7 bases from J, the junction kept 11 bases outside the gene matches. The germline V gene has CDR1 MNHEY and CDR2 SVGAGI. CDR3 residues: CASTRGQWDEAFF. The CDR3 DNA sequence: TGTGCCAGTACACGGGGACAGTGGGATGAAGCTTTCTTT.

J is TRBJ2-1 and V is TRBV5-4; D not certain. CDR1 is SGHNT and CDR2 is YYREEE in the germline V gene (reference sequence). Trimming took 3 bases from V and 9 from J, leaving 10 bases between them. The CDR3 is made up of 12 amino acids. The CDR3 DNA sequence: TGTGCCAGCAGCTCTGCTTATGGTGAGCAGTTCTTC. Residues: CASSSAYGEQFF. Combining the CDR3 with reference TRBV5-4 and TRBJ2-1 gives the whole variable domain ETGVTQSPTHLIKTRGQQVTLRCSSQSGHNTVSWYQQALGQGPQFIFQYYREEENGRGNFPPRFSGLQFPNYSSELNVNALELDDSALYLCASSSAYGEQFFGPGTRLTVL.

The V gene is TRBV10-3, the J gene TRBJ1-2; 9 nucleotides agree with TRBD1. The germline V gene encodes CDR1 ENHRY and CDR2 SYGVKD. Trimming at V came to 8 bases and at J to 3 bases, leaving 10 bases not matched to a gene. CDR3 length: 15 residues. The CDR3 DNA reads TGTGCCATCCAGACGGGACAGGGAGCGGACTATGGCTACACCTTC. Translated, it gives CAIQTGQGADYGYTF.

The rearrangement joins TRBV6-1 to TRBJ2-1; TRBD2 agrees at 9 bases. The germline V gene has CDR1 MNHNS and CDR2 SASEGT. The CDR3 loop spans 16 amino acids. V was pared by 3 bases and J by 8 bases, with 11 bases of the junction left unmatched. Written as DNA, the CDR3 is TGTGCCAGCAGTGAGGGCCCGGGAGCGGGAGGTCATGAGCAGTTCTTC. The encoded protein is CASSEGPGAGGHEQFF.

The V gene is TRBV28, the J gene TRBJ1-4; a weak D match, TRBD1 (5 bases). The CDR3 has 14 amino acids. The germline V gene encodes CDR1 MDHEN and CDR2 SYDVKM. Trimming cost V 7 bases and J 7 bases, with 16 bases left between them. The CDR3 nucleotides read TGTGCCAGCACCCACAGACAGTTACGTGAAAAACTGTTTTTT. Amino acid sequence: CASTHRQLREKLFF.

The chain carries TRBV6-5 and TRBJ2-2, with a possible D match to TRBD2 (6 bases). The CDR3 runs 11 residues. Germline lookup yields CDR1 MNHEY and CDR2 SVGAGI. The V and J ends lost 11 bases and 5 bases respectively, with 9 bases between them. CDR3 coding DNA: TGTGCCGGGACTGTTACCGGGGAGCTGTTTTTT. This encodes CAGTVTGELFF.